This entry lists 20 T cell receptor beta chains sequenced from one sample in a study of blood T cell repertoires in COVID-19. Sequenced by immunoSEQ multiplex PCR; TCRdb stores in-frame clones only, minus some. The repertoire consists of a few hundred thousand clones, with about 91% occurring once and the leading ten covering approximately 13%. The source material was peripheral blood. The receptors derive from a woman aged 60-75 years with acute or convalescent COVID-19.

This chain uses TRBV2 with TRBJ1-2; TRBD1 agrees at 7 bases. The germline V gene encodes CDR1 SNHLY and CDR2 FYNNEI. The CDR3 loop spans 13 amino acids. V gave up 8 bases and J gave up 3 bases; unmatched junction bases: 6. CDR3 loop: CASDRATYYGYTF. The CDR3 DNA follows: TGTGCCAGCGACAGGGCAACCTACTATGGCTACACCTTC. Drawing the rest from reference TRBV2 and TRBJ1-2, the complete variable domain is EPEVTQTPSHQVTQMGQEVILRCVPISNHLYFYWYRQILGQKVEFLVSFYNNEISEKSEIFDDQFSVERPDGSNFTLKIRSTKLEDSAMYFCASDRATYYGYTFGSGTRLTVV.

This clone was seen only once. V gene TRBV3-1 (or the pseudogene TRBV3-2) combines with J gene TRBJ2-5, with D tentatively TRBD1 (7 bases). The CDR3 sequence is 16 residues long. V was pared by 0 bases and J by 5 bases, with 16 bases between. Looked up from germline, CDR1 is LGHDT and CDR2 is YNNKEL (reference sequence). The CDR3 spells CASSQDGGTVVETQYF. The DNA for the CDR3 is TGTGCCAGCAGCCAAGATGGGGGGACAGTCGTTGAGACCCAGTACTTC.

The chain links TRBV5-1 to TRBJ2-3; 10 bases line up with TRBD2. The V gene's germline CDR1 is SGHRS and CDR2 YFSETQ. The V segment lost 0 bases and the J segment 3 bases; nucleotides outside the gene matches: 4. The CDR3 has 16 residues. The CDR3 sequence is CASSLDASGGTDTQYF. Here the CDR3 DNA reads TGCGCCAGCAGCTTGGACGCTAGCGGGGGAACAGATACGCAGTATTTT. The full variable domain, in which reference TRBV5-1 and TRBJ2-3 provide the parts outside the CDR3, is KAGVTQTPRYLIKTRGQQVTLSCSPISGHRSVSWYQQTPGQGLQFLFEYFSETQRNKGNFPGRFSGRQFSNSRSEMNVSTLELGDSALYLCASSLDASGGTDTQYFGPGTRLTVL.

The chain employs TRBV4-3 and TRBJ2-3; the D gene is possibly TRBD2 (5 bases). CDR1 is LGHNA and CDR2 is YSLEER in the germline V gene. Trimming took off 0 bases at V and 2 bases at J, with 12 bases between the two ends. This CDR3 is built from 16 residues. The DNA of the CDR3 is TGCGCCAGCAGCCAAGATCGGGGATCTTCCACAGATACGCAGTATTTT. Protein product: CASSQDRGSSTDTQYF.

The V call is TRBV20-1, the J call TRBJ2-7; the match to TRBD2 covers 10 bases. J gave up 4 bases and V 3 bases, and 9 bases lay outside the gene matches. The germline V gene has CDR1 DFQATT and CDR2 SNEGSKA (reference sequence). The CDR3 runs 15 residues. CDR3: CSASAASGSPYEQYF. CDR3 DNA: TGCAGTGCTAGTGCGGCTAGCGGGAGTCCGTACGAGCAGTACTTC.

The sample holds one count of this clone. The V gene is TRBV6-5, the J gene TRBJ2-5, with TRBD1 matching 8 bases. The CDR3 totals 15 residues. J lost 2 bases, V lost 6 bases, and 8 bases had no gene match. Per the germline V gene, CDR1 is MNHEY and CDR2 is SVGAGI. The CDR3 reads CASSSETGAQETQYF. Written as DNA, the CDR3 is TGTGCCAGCAGCTCCGAGACAGGGGCACAAGAGACCCAGTACTTC.

V is TRBV7-8 and J is TRBJ2-1; 7 bases fit TRBD2. Germline-derived CDR1 and CDR2 are SGHVS and FQNEAQ. This CDR3 contains 15 residues. J lost 0 bases, V lost 1 base, and 0 bases had no gene match. CDR3 DNA sequence: TGTGCCAGCAGCTTAGGGACTAGCTCCTACAATGAGCAGTTCTTC. This gives the protein CASSLGTSSYNEQFF.

The rearrangement uses TRBV28 and TRBJ1-5, with TRBD1 identical over 7 bases. The CDR3 is made up of 15 amino acids. Per the germline V gene, CDR1 is MDHEN and CDR2 is SYDVKM. V lost 9 bases to trimming and J lost 2 bases; unmatched junction nucleotides: 10. In DNA, the CDR3 is TGTGCCAGTGATCTAACAGGGGCTGGCAATCAGCCCCAGCATTTT. Translated: CASDLTGAGNQPQHF.

V is TRBV9 and J is TRBJ2-3; TRBD1 agrees at 11 bases. Germline CDR1 is SGDLS and CDR2 is YYNGEE. J was trimmed by 2 bases and V by 5 bases; bases with no gene match: 4. The CDR3 consists of 15 residues. The DNA of the CDR3 is TGTGCCAGCAGAGGGGACAGGGGGGACACAGATACGCAGTATTTT. Its translation is CASRGDRGDTDTQYF.

The chain is built from TRBV30 and TRBJ2-5; 7 bases are a match to TRBD2. The CDR3 runs to 15 residues. From germline, CDR1 is GTSNPN and CDR2 SVGIG (reference sequence). The V and J ends lost 1 base and 5 bases, in that order; junction bases with no gene match: 10. The CDR3 coding sequence is TGTGCCTGGAGTGCTCGGGGGAGGGATGGGGAGACCCAGTACTTC. As protein: CAWSARGRDGETQYF.

This sequence joins TRBV7-9 and TRBJ1-1; D unclear. V was shortened by 1 base and J by 1 base, with 10 bases between the two germline ends. Germline CDR1 reads SEHNR; CDR2 reads FQNEAQ (reference sequence). This CDR3 is 15 amino acids long. CDR3 coding DNA: TGTGCCAGCAGCTTAGATCCGGTTGCGAACACTGAAGCTTTCTTT. This gives the protein CASSLDPVANTEAFF.

The chain has TRBV29-1 and TRBJ2-7, with a possible D match to TRBD1 (7 bases). CDR1 SQVTM and CDR2 ANQGSEA come from the germline V gene. With 4 bases removed from V and 3 bases from J, the gap between germline ends came to 10 bases. The CDR3 is made up of 12 amino acids. In nucleotides, the CDR3 is TGCAGCGTTGCCAGGGGGGTCTACGAGCAGTACTTC. Protein sequence: CSVARGVYEQYF.

The genes are TRBV11-3 and TRBJ1-2; D call uncertain. Trimming shortened V by 2 bases and J by 8 bases, and 6 bases separated the two germline ends. The V gene's germline CDR1 is SGHNT and CDR2 YENEEA. The CDR3 has 11 amino acids. In DNA form, the CDR3 reads TGTGCCAGCAGCTTAATCGCGGGCTACACCTTC. Translated: CASSLIAGYTF.

The rearrangement uses TRBV15 and TRBJ1-6, with D maybe TRBD1 (5 bases). This CDR3 is built from 19 residues. Per germline, CDR1 LNHNV and CDR2 YYDKDF (reference sequence). Trimming left V 1 base short and J 0 bases short, with 16 bases between. The CDR3 DNA is TGTGCCACCAGCAGAGCCCGGGGGGGGAAGAGCTCCTATAATTCACCCCTCCACTTT. This translates into CATSRARGGKSSYNSPLHF.

This clone was seen only once. The gene calls are TRBV18 and TRBJ2-5; TRBD2 aligns across 8 bases. The J segment lost 2 bases and the V segment lost 5 bases, leaving 10 bases of the junction unmatched. CDR1 KGHSH and CDR2 LQKENI come from the germline V gene. The CDR3 consists of 16 residues. CDR3 bases: TGTGCCAGCTCATTTCTCGCGGGGGGCCCTCAAGAGACCCAGTACTTC. It codes for CASSFLAGGPQETQYF.

This clone was counted once. The rearrangement joins TRBV4-3 to TRBJ2-2; 8 nucleotides agree with TRBD2. CDR3 size: 17 residues. Germline V gene data show CDR1 as LGHNA and CDR2 as YSLEER. V lost 1 base, J lost 0 bases, and 4 bases stayed unmatched. CDR3 DNA sequence: TGCGCCAGCAGCCAAGGGGCGGGGGGCGCGAACACCGGGGAGCTGTTTTTT. It translates to CASSQGAGGANTGELFF.

This chain connects TRBV5-1 to TRBJ2-1, with TRBD2 matching over 12 bases. Germline CDR1 is SGHRS and CDR2 is YFSETQ. The CDR3 totals 16 residues. Trimming took 0 bases from V and 9 from J; bases not matched to a gene: 7. CDR3 sequence: CASSLVPSGRVAEQFF. CDR3 sequence (DNA): TGCGCCAGCAGCTTGGTCCCTAGCGGGAGGGTGGCTGAGCAGTTCTTC.

This chain connects TRBV5-6 to TRBJ2-7; perhaps TRBD2 as D (6 bases). The CDR3 totals 15 residues. With 5 bases removed from V and 2 bases from J, the gap between germline ends came to 17 bases. CDR1 is SGHDT and CDR2 is YYEEEE in the germline V gene. The CDR3 region has the DNA TGTGCCAGCAGTCTCCCGGGAGAAGGGCCCTACGAGCAGTACTTC. This codes for CASSLPGEGPYEQYF.

This clone occurred once. This chain uses TRBV7-7 with TRBJ2-3; weak D call: TRBD1 (6 bases). The V gene lost 5 bases and the J gene lost 6 bases, with 12 bases spanning the gap. The V gene's germline CDR1 is SSHAT and CDR2 FNYEAQ (reference sequence). The CDR3 has 13 amino acids. The CDR3 region has the DNA TGTGCCAGCAGCCAGACAGGTCCGGATACGCAGTATTTT. Translation: CASSQTGPDTQYF.

For the CDR3, the DNA is TGTGCCAGCAGTGAAGGGCAGGGGCTTTCCCAGCATTTT. It is translated as CASSEGQGLSQHF. V gene TRBV6-1 combines with J gene TRBJ1-5; D perhaps matches TRBD1 (6 bases). Germline assignment: CDR1 MNHNS and CDR2 SASEGT. This CDR3 has 13 amino acids. Trimming stripped 1 base from V and 11 bases from J, with 12 bases between.